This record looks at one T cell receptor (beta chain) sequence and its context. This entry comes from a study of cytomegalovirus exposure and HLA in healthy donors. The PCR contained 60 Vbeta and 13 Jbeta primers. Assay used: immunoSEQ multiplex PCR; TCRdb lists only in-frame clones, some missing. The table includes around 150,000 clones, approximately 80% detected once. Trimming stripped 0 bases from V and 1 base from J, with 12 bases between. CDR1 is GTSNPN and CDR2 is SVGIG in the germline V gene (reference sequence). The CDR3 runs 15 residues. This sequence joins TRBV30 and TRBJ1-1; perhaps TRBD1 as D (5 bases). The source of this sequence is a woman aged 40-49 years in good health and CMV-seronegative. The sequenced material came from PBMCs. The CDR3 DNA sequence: TGTGCCTGGAGTGTCGCAGACAGAACGAACACTGAAGCTTTCTTT. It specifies CAWSVADRTNTEAFF.